The following is a TCR beta chain sequence with its context. Its specificity is not known. TCRdb redid the calling of the 5' RACE reads with MiXCR, one entry per CDR3 protein. The repertoire holds around 1.7 million distinct CDR3 sequences, with about 32% as singletons. The sample originates from a study of identical twins. Trimming removed 2 bases from V and 3 bases from J, with 16 bases in between. This CDR3 region has 16 residues. CDR1 SEHNR and CDR2 FQNEAQ come from the germline V gene (reference sequence). The study's findings and limits: Interpretation of the results relied on cross-sectional statistical analysis and not on following the same donors. Zero-insertion analyses might be partly confounded by invariant T cells like MAIT and iNKT.

This chain connects TRBV7-9 to TRBJ2-5, with a weak D call TRBD2 (6 bases). Specimen: cord blood. The sequence came from a newborn girl in good health. CDR3 bases: TGTGCCAGCAGCTTAAAGGGTGGGGGACTCAAAGAGACCCAGTACTTC. It codes for CASSLKGGGLKETQYF.